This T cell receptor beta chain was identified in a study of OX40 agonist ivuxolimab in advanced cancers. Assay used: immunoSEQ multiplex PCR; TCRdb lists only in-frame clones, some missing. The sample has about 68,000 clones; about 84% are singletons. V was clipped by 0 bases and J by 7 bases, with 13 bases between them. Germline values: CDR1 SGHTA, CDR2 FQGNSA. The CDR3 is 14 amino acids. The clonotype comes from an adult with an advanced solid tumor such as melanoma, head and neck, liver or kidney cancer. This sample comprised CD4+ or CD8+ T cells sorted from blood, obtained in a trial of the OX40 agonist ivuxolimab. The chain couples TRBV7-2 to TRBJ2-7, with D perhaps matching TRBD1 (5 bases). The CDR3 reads CASSLASGLGEQYF. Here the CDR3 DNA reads TGTGCCAGCAGCTTAGCTTCAGGGTTGGGGGAGCAGTACTTC.